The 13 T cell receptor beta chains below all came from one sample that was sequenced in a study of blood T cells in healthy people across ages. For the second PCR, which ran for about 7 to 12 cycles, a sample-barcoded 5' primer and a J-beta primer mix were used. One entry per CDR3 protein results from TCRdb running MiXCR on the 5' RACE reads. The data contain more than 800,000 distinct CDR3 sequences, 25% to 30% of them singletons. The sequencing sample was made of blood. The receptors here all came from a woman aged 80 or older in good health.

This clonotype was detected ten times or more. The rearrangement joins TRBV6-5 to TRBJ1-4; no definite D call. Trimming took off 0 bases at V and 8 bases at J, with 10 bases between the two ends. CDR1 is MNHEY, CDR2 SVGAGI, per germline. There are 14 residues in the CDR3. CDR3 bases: TGTGCCAGCAGTTACTCCGGCCGGCGAGAAAAACTGTTTTTT. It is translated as CASSYSGRREKLFF.

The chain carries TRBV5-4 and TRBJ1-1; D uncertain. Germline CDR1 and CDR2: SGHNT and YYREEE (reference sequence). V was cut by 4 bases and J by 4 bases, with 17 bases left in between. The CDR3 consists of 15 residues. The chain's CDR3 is CASSPVTARSTEAFF. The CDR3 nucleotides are TGTGCCAGCAGCCCCGTGACCGCCCGGTCCACTGAAGCTTTCTTT. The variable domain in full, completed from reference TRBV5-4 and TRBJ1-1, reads ETGVTQSPTHLIKTRGQQVTLRCSSQSGHNTVSWYQQALGQGPQFIFQYYREEENGRGNFPPRFSGLQFPNYSSELNVNALELDDSALYLCASSPVTARSTEAFFGQGTRLTVV.

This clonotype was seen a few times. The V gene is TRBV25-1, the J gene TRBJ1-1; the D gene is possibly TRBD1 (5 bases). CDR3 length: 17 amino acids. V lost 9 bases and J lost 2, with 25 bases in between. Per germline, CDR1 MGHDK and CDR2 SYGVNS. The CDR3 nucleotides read TGTGCCAGAACTAAACAGGAGTTCTTATTACCCAACACTGAAGCTTTCTTT. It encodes CARTKQEFLLPNTEAFF.

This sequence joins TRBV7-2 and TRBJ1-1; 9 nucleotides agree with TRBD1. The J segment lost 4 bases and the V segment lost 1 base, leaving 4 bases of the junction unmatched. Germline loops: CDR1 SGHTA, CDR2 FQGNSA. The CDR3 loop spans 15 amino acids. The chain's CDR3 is CASSLGGTGFTEAFF. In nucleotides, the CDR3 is TGTGCCAGCAGCTTAGGCGGGACAGGGTTCACTGAAGCTTTCTTT.

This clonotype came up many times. CDR3 DNA sequence: TGTGCCAGCAGTGAATTCGGGAGGGGGGGGTACGAGCAGTACTTC. Protein product: CASSEFGRGGYEQYF. The chain carries TRBV25-1 and TRBJ2-7; TRBD2 aligns across 8 bases. The CDR3 runs 15 residues. Germline V gene sequence: CDR1 MGHDK, CDR2 SYGVNS. With 1 base clipped from V and 4 bases from J, the junction kept 6 bases outside the gene matches.

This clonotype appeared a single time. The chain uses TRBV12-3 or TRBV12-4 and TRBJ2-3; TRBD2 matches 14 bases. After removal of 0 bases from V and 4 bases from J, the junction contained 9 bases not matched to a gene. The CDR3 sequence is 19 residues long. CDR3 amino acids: CASSLARGTSGGLADTQYF. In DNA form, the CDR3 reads TGTGCCAGCAGTTTAGCTCGGGGGACTAGCGGGGGCTTAGCAGATACGCAGTATTTT.

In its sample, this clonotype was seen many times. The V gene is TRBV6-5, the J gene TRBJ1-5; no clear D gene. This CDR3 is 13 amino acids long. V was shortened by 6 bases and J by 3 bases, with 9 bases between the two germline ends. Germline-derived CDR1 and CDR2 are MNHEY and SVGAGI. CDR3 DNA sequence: TGTGCCAGCAGGCCACAGCTCAATCAGCCCCAGCATTTT. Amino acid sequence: CASRPQLNQPQHF.

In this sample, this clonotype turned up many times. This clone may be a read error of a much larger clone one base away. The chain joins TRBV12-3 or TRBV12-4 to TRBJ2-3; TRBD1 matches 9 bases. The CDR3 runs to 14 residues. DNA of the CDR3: TGTGCCAGCAGACCGGGACAGGGCCCAGATGCGCAGTATTTT. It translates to CASRPGQGPDAQYF.

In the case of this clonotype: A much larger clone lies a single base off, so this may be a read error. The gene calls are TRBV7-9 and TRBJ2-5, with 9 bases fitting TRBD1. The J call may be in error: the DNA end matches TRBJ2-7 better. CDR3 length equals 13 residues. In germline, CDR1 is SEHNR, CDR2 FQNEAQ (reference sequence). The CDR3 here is CASRGGQGCEQYF. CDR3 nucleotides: TGTGCCAGCAGAGGGGGACAGGGCTGCGAGCAGTACTTC.

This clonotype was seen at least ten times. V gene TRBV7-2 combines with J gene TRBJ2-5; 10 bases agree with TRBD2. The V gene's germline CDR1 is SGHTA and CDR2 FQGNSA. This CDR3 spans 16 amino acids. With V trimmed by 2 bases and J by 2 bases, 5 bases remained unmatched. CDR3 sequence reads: CASSLNGLAVQETQYF. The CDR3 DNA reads TGTGCCAGCAGCTTAAATGGACTAGCGGTTCAAGAGACCCAGTACTTC.

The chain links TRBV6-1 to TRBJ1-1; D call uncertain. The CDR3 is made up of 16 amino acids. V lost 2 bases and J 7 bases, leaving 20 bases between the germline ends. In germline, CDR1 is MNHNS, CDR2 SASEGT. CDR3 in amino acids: CASSEIPPFSMIEAFF. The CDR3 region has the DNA TGTGCCAGCAGTGAAATTCCCCCGTTTAGTATGATTGAAGCTTTCTTT.

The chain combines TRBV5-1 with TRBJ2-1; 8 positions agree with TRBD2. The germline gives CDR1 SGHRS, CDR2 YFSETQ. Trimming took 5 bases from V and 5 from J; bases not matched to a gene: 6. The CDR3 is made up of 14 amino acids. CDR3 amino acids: CASSAGGVHNEQFF. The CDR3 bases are TGCGCCAGCAGTGCCGGGGGGGTCCACAATGAGCAGTTCTTC.

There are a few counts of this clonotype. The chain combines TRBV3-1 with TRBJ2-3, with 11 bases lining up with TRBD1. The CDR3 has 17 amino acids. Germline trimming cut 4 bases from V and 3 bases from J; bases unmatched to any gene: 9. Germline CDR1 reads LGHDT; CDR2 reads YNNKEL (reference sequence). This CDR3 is CASSRTLRDRGTDTQYF. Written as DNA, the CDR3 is TGTGCCAGCAGCCGAACTCTCAGGGACAGGGGGACAGATACGCAGTATTTT.